This entry lists 4 T cell receptor beta chains sequenced from one sample in a study of cytomegalovirus exposure and HLA in healthy donors. This PCR relied on a set of 60 Vbeta primers and 13 Jbeta primers. Produced via immunoSEQ multiplex PCR; TCRdb's table is partial and in-frame only. Of fewer than 250,000 clones listed, more than 75% are singletons. Sequencing was performed on PBMCs. The receptors come from a male donor in good health and CMV-seropositive.

This clone has only a few counts. The rearrangement joins TRBV7-6 to TRBJ2-1; maybe TRBD2 (6 bases). Germline CDR1 and CDR2: SGHVS and FNYEAQ. The CDR3 consists of 17 residues. Trimming took 4 bases from V and 4 from J, leaving 20 bases between them. The CDR3 DNA is TGTGCCAGCAGCTCCCCCGGTGGGGCGGGGACGTACAATGAGCAGTTCTTC. Translating it yields CASSSPGGAGTYNEQFF.

The CDR3 loop reads CATGTGIYGYTF. The CDR3 coding sequence is TGTGCCACCGGGACAGGGATCTATGGCTACACCTTC. The J gene is TRBJ1-2, the V gene TRBV2; 9 bases agree with TRBD1. V trimming: 10 bases; J trimming: 4 bases; junction bases outside the gene matches: 4. The CDR3 is 12 amino acids. Germline CDR1 reads SNHLY; CDR2 reads FYNNEI.

This chain links TRBV7-9 with TRBJ2-1, with 7 bases lining up with TRBD2. Germline CDR1 reads SEHNR; CDR2 reads FQNEAQ (reference sequence). The CDR3 has 15 residues. CDR3 bases: TGTTCCTCATTTGATCTGGGCGGGAGTTCCAATGAGCAGTTCTTC. This encodes CSSFDLGGSSNEQFF.

This clone appeared once. The V call is TRBV10-3, the J call TRBJ1-4, with unresolved D. The CDR3 runs to 14 residues. Between the trimmed V and J ends, which lost 3 bases and 3 bases, there was a span of 8 bases. In germline, CDR1 is ENHRY, CDR2 SYGVKD. The CDR3 nucleotides read TGTGCCATCAGTGACCCTACGTCTAATGAAAAACTGTTTTTT. It specifies CAISDPTSNEKLFF.